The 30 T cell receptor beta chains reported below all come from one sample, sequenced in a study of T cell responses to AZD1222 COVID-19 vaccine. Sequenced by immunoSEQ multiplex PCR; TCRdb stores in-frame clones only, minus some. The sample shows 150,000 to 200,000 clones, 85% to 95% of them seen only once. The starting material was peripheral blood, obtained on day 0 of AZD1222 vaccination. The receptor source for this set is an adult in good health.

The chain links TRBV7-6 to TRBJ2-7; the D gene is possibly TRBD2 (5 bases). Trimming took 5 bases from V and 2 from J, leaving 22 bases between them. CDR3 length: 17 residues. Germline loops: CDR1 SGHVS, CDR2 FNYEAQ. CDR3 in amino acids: CASSPKGMGELPYEQYF. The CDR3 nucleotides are TGTGCCAGCAGCCCAAAGGGAATGGGAGAGTTACCCTACGAGCAGTACTTC.

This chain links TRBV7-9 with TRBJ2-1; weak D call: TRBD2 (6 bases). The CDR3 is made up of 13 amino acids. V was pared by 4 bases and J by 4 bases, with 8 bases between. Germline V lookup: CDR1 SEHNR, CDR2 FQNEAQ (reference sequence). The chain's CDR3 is CASSSGTYNEQFF. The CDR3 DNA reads TGTGCCAGCAGCTCTGGGACTTACAATGAGCAGTTCTTC.

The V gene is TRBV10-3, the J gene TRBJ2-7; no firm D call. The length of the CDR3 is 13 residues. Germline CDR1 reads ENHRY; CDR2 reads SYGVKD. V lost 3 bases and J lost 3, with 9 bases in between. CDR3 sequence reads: CAISDRPHYEQYF. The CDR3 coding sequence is TGTGCCATCAGTGACAGGCCGCACTACGAGCAGTACTTC.

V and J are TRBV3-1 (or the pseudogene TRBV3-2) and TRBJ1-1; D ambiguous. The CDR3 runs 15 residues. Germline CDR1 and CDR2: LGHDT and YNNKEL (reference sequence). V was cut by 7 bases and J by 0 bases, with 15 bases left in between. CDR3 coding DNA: TGTGCCAGCACCGGGAGGGAGGAGATGAACACTGAAGCTTTCTTT. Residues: CASTGREEMNTEAFF.

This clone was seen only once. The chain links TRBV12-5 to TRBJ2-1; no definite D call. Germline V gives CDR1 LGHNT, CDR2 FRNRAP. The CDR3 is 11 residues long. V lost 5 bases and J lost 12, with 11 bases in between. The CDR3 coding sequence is TGTGCTAGTGGTGATCTAGGTGCGCAGTTCTTC. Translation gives CASGDLGAQFF. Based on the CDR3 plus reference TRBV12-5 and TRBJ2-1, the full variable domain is DARVTQTPRHKVTEMGQEVTMRCQPILGHNTVFWYRQTMMQGLELLAYFRNRAPLDDSGMPKDRFSAEMPDATLATLKIQPSEPRDSAVYFCASGDLGAQFFGPGTRLTVL.

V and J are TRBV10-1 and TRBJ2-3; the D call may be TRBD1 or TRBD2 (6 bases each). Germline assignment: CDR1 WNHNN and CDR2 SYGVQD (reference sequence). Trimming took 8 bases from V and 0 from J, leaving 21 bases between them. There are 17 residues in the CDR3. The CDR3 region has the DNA TGCGCCAGCGCCCCGGGGGCGAGTCGTGTAAGCACAGATACGCAGTATTTT. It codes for CASAPGASRVSTDTQYF.

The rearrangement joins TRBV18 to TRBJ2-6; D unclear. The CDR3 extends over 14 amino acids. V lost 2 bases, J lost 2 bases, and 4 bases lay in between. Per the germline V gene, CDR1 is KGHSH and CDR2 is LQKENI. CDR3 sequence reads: CASSPGTGANVLTF. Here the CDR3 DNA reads TGTGCCAGCTCACCAGGGACTGGGGCCAACGTCCTGACTTTC.

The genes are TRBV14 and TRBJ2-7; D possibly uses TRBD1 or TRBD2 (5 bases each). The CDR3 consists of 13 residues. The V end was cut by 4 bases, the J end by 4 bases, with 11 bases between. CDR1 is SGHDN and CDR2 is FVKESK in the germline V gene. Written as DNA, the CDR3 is TGTGCCAGCAGCCCTTTCGAGGGGTACGAGCAGTACTTC. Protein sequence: CASSPFEGYEQYF.

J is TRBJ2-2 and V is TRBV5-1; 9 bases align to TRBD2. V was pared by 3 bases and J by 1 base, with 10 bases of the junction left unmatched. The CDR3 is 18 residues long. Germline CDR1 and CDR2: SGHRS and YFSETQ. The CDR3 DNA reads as TGCGCCAGCAGCTCACGCTCATCAGCGGGAGGGAACACCGGGGAGCTGTTTTTT. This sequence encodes CASSSRSSAGGNTGELFF.

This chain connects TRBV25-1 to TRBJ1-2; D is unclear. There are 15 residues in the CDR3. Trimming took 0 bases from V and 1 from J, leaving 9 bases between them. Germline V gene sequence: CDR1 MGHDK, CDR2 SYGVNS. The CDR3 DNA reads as TGTGCCAGCAGTGAATATAAGGCGGTTAACTATGGCTACACCTTC. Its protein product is CASSEYKAVNYGYTF.

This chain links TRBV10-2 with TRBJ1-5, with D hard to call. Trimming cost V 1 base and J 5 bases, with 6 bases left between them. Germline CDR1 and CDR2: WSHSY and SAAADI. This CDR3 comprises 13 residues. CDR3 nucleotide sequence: TGCGCCAGCAGTGAGTGGACGGATCAGCCCCAGCATTTT. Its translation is CASSEWTDQPQHF.

The CDR3 spells CASSQGQQNYGYTF. The CDR3 bases are TGCGCCAGCAGCCAAGGACAGCAGAACTATGGCTACACCTTC. The chain has TRBV4-1 and TRBJ1-2, with D possibly being TRBD1 (5 bases). The V gene lost 1 base and the J gene lost 2 bases, with 8 bases spanning the gap. The CDR3 has 14 amino acids. Per germline, CDR1 MGHRA and CDR2 YSYEKL.

In nucleotides, the CDR3 is TGTGCCAGTAGTATAGCAGGGAACATTCAGTACTTC. Translating gives CASSIAGNIQYF. The gene calls are TRBV19 and TRBJ2-4, with TRBD1 as a possible D gene (5 bases). V gave up 1 base and J gave up 7 bases, with 5 bases separating them. Germline CDR1 is LNHDA and CDR2 is SQIVND (reference sequence). This CDR3 comprises 12 residues.

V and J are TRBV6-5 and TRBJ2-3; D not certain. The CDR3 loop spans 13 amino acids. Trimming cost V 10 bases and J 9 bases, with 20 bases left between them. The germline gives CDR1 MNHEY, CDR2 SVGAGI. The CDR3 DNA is TGTGCCACCCTCAACCTGAGGCAGCGAACGCAGTATTTT. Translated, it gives CATLNLRQRTQYF.

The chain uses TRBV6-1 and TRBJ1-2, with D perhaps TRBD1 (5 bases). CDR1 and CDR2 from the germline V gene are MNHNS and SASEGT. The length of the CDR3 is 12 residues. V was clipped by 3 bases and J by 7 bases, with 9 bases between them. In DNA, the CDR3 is TGTGCCAGCAGTGAGGGGGTGGGTGGCTACACCTTC. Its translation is CASSEGVGGYTF.

In nucleotides, the CDR3 is TGTGCCAGCAGCCAAGCTCTTTACGATGGCTACACCTTC. Translating gives CASSQALYDGYTF. J is TRBJ1-2 and V is TRBV3-1 (or the pseudogene TRBV3-2); D uncertain. CDR3 size: 13 residues. The germline V gene has CDR1 LGHDT and CDR2 YNNKEL (reference sequence). Trimming took off 1 base at V and 6 bases at J, with 9 bases between the two ends.

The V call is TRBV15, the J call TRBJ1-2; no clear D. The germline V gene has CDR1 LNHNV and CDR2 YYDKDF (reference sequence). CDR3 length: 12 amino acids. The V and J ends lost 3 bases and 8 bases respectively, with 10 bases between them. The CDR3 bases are TGTGCCACCAGCAGGGCCCCAAGAGGCTACACCTTC. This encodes CATSRAPRGYTF.

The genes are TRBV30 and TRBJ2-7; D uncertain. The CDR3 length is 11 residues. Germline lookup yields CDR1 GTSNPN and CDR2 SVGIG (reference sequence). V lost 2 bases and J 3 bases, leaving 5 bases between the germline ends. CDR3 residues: CAWSHSYEQYF. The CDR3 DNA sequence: TGTGCCTGGAGTCATAGCTACGAGCAGTACTTC.

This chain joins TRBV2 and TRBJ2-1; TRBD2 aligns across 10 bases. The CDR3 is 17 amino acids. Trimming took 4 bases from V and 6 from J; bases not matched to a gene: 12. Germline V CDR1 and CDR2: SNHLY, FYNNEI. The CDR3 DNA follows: TGTGCCAGCAGTGGACAAGCGGGAGGGCTCGGCCCCAATGAGCAGTTCTTC. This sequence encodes CASSGQAGGLGPNEQFF.

The CDR3 spells CASSLLSGGVHEQFF. In DNA, the CDR3 is TGTGCCAGCAGCTTGTTATCGGGAGGAGTCCATGAGCAGTTCTTC. V and J are TRBV5-8 and TRBJ2-1, with TRBD2 matching 7 bases. The CDR3 runs to 15 residues. V shed 1 base and J 8 bases; nucleotides not matched to a gene: 9. Germline V gene lookup returns CDR1 SGHTS and CDR2 YDEGEE.

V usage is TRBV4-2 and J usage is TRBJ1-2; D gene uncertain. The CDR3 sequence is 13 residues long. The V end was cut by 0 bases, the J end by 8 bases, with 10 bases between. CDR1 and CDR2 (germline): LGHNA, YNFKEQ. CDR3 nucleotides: TGTGCCAGCAGCCAAGATAGGTTGGAGGGCTACACCTTC. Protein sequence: CASSQDRLEGYTF.

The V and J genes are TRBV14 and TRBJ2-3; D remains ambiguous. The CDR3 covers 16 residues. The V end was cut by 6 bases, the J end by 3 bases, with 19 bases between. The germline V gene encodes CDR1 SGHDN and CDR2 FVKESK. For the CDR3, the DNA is TGTGCCAGCAGTTGGGATGTCCTGGTTGGGACAGATACGCAGTATTTT. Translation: CASSWDVLVGTDTQYF.

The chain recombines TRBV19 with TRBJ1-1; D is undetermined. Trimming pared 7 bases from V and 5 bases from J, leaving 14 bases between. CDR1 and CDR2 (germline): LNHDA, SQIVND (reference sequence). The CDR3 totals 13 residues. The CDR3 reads CASNVGGPTEAFF. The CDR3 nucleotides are TGTGCCAGTAATGTGGGCGGGCCGACTGAAGCTTTCTTT.

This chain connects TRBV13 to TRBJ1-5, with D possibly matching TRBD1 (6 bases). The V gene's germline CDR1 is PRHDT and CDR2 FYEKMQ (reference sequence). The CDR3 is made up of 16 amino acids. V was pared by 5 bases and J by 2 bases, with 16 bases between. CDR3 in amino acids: CASSKGGWRGNQPQHF. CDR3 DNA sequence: TGTGCCAGCAGCAAGGGGGGATGGCGTGGCAATCAGCCCCAGCATTTT.

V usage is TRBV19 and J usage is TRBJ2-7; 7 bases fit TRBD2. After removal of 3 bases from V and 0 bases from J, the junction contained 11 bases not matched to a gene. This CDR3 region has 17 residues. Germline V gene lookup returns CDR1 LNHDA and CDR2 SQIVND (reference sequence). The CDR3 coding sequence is TGTGCCAGTAGTATCGCTAGCGGAGGCGACATCTCCTACGAGCAGTACTTC. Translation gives CASSIASGGDISYEQYF.

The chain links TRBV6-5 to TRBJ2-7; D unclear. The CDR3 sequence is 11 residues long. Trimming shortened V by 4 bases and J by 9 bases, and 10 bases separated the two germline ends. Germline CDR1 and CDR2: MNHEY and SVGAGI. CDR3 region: CASSSFLRQYF. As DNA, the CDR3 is TGTGCCAGCAGTTCGTTTCTGAGGCAGTACTTC.

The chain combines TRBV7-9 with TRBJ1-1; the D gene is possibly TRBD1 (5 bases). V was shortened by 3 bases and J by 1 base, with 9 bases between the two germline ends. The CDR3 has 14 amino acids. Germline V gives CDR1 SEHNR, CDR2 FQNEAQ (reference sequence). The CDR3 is CASSLGTGNTEAFF. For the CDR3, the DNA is TGTGCCAGCAGCTTGGGTACAGGGAACACTGAAGCTTTCTTT.

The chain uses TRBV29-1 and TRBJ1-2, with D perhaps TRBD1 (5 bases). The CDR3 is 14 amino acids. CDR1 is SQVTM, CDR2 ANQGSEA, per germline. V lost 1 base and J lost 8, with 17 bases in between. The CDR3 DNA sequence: TGCAGCGTTGAAGGTGAACAGGTCTGGGGGGGCTACACCTTC. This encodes CSVEGEQVWGGYTF.

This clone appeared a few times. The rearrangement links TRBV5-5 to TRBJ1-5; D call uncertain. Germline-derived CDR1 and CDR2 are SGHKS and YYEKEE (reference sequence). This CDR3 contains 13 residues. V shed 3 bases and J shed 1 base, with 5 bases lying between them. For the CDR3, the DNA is TGTGCCAGCAGCTGGACGAGCAATCAGCCCCAGCATTTT. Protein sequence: CASSWTSNQPQHF. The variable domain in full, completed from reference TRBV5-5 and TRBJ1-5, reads DAGVTQSPTHLIKTRGQQVTLRCSPISGHKSVSWYQQVLGQGPQFIFQYYEKEERGRGNFPDRFSARQFPNYSSELNVNALLLGDSALYLCASSWTSNQPQHFGDGTRLSIL.

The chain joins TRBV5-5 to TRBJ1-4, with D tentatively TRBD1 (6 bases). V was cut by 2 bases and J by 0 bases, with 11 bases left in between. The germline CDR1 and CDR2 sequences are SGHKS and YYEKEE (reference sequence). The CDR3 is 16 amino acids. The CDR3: CASSLLGGPTNEKLFF. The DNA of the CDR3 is TGTGCCAGCAGCTTATTAGGGGGTCCAACTAATGAAAAACTGTTTTTT.